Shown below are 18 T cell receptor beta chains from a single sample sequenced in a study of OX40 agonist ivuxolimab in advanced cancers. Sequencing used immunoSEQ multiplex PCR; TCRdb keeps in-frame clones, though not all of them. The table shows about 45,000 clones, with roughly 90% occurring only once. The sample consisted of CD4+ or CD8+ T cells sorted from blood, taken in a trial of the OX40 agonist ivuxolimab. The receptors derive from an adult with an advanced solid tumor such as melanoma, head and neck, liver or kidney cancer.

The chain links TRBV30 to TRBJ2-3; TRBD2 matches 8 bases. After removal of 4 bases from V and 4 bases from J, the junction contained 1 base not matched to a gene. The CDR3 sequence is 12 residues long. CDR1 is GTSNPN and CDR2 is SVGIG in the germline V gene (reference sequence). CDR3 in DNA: TGTGCCTGGAAGCGGGAGTCAGATACGCAGTATTTT. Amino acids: CAWKRESDTQYF.

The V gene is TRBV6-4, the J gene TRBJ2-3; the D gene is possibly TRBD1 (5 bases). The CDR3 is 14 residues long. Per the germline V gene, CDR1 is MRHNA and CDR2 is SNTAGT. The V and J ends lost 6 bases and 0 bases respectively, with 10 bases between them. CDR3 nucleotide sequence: TGTGCCAGCAGCTTAGACAGTAGCACAGATACGCAGTATTTT. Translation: CASSLDSSTDTQYF.

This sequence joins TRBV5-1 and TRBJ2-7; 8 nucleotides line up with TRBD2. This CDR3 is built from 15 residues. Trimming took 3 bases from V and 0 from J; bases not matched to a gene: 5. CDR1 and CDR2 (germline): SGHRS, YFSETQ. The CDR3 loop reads CASSYLAGLSYEQYF. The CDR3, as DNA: TGCGCCAGCAGCTACCTAGCGGGCCTCTCCTACGAGCAGTACTTC.

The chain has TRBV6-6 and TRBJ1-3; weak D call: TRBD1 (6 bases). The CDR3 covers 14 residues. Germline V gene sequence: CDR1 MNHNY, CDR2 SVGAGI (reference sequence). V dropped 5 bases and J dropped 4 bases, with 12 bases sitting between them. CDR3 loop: CASSLDRGGNTIYF. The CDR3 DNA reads TGTGCCAGCAGTCTGGACAGAGGAGGAAACACCATATATTTT.

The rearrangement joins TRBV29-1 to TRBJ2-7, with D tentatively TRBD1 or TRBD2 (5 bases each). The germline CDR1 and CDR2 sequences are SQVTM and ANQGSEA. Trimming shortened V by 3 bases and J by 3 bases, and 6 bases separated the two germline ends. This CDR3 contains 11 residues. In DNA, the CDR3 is TGCAGCGTTGAGAGGGGCTACGAGCAGTACTTC. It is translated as CSVERGYEQYF.

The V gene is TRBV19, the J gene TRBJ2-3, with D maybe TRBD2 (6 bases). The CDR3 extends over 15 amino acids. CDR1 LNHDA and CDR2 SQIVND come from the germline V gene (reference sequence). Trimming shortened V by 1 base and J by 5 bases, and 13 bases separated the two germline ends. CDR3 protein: CASSIALGGVDTQYF. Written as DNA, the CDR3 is TGTGCCAGTAGTATAGCCTTGGGGGGTGTAGATACGCAGTATTTT. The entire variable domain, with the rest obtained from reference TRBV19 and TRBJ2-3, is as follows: DGGITQSPKYLFRKEGQNVTLSCEQNLNHDAMYWYRQDPGQGLRLIYYSQIVNDFQKGDIAEGYSVSREKKESFPLTVTSAQKNPTAFYLCASSIALGGVDTQYFGPGTRLTVL.

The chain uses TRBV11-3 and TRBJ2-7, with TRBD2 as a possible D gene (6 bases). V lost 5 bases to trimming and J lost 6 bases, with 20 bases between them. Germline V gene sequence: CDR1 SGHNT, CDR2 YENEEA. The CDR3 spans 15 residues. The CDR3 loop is CASSGGLGSSGEQYF. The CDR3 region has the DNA TGTGCCAGCAGCGGGGGGTTGGGATCTTCTGGCGAGCAGTACTTC.

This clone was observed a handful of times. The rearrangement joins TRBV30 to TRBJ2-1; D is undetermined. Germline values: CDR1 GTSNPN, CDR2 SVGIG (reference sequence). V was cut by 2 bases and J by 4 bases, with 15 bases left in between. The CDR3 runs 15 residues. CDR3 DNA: TGTGCCTGGAGTCCCCGACGTCTGGGATACAATGAGCAGTTCTTC. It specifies CAWSPRRLGYNEQFF.

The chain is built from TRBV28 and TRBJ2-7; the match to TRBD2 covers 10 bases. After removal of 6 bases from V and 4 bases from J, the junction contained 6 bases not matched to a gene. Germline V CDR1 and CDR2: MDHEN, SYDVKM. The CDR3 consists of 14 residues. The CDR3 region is CASRGSSGSYEQYF. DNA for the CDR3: TGTGCCAGCAGAGGATCTAGCGGGAGTTACGAGCAGTACTTC. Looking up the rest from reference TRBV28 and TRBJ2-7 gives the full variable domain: DVKVTQSSRYLVKRTGEKVFLECVQDMDHENMFWYRQDPGLGLRLIYFSYDVKMKEKGDIPEGYSVSREKKERFSLILESASTNQTSMYLCASRGSSGSYEQYFGPGTRLTVT.

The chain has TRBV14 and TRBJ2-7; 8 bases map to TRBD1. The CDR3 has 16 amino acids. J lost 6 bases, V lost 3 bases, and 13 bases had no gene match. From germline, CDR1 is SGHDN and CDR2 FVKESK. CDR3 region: CASSQMGFSTGVEQYF. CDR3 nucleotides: TGTGCCAGCAGCCAGATGGGATTTTCGACAGGGGTCGAGCAGTACTTC.

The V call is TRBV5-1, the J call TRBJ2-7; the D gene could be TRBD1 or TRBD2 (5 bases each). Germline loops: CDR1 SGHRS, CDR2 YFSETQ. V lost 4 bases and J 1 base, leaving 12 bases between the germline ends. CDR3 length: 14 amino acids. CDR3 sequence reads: CASSRGGRSYEQYF. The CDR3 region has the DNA TGCGCCAGCAGCCGTGGGGGACGGTCCTACGAGCAGTACTTC.

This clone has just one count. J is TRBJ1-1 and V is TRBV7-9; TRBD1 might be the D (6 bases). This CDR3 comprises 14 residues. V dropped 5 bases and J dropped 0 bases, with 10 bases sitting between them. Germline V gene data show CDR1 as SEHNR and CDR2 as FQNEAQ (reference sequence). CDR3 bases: TGTGCCAGCAGCGAACAGGGAATGAACACTGAAGCTTTCTTT. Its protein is CASSEQGMNTEAFF.

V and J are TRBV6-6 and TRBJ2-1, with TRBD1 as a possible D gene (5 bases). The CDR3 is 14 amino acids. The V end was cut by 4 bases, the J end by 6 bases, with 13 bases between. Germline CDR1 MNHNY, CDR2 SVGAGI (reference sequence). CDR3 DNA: TGTGCCAGCAGTTTAGGCAGGGCAGGCAATGAGCAGTTCTTC. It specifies CASSLGRAGNEQFF.

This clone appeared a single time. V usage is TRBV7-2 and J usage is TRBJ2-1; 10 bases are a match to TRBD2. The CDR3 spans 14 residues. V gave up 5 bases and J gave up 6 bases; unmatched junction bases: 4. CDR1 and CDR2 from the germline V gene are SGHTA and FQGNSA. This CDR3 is CASSNRLAGNEQFF. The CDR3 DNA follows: TGTGCCAGCAGCAACCGACTAGCGGGCAATGAGCAGTTCTTC.

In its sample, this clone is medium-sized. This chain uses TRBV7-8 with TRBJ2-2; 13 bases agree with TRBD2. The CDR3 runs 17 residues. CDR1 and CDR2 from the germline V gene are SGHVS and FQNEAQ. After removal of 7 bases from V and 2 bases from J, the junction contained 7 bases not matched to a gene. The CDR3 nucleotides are TGTGCCAGCACCCTGACTAGCGGGAGGCCCAACACCGGGGAGCTGTTTTTT. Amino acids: CASTLTSGRPNTGELFF.

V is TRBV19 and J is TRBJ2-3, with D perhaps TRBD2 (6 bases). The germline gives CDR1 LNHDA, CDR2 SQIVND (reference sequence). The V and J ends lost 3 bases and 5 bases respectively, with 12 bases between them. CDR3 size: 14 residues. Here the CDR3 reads CASSIGGPGDTQYF. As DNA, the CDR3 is TGTGCCAGTAGTATCGGAGGGCCAGGAGATACGCAGTATTTT. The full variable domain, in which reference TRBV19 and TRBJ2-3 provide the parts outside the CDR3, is DGGITQSPKYLFRKEGQNVTLSCEQNLNHDAMYWYRQDPGQGLRLIYYSQIVNDFQKGDIAEGYSVSREKKESFPLTVTSAQKNPTAFYLCASSIGGPGDTQYFGPGTRLTVL.

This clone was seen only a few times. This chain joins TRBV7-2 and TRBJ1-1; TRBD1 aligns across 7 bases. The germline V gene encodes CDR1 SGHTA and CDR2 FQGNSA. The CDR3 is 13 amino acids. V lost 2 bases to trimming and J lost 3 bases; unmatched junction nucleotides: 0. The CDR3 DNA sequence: TGTGCCAGCAGCTTAAGGGGGCACACTGAAGCTTTCTTT. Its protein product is CASSLRGHTEAFF.

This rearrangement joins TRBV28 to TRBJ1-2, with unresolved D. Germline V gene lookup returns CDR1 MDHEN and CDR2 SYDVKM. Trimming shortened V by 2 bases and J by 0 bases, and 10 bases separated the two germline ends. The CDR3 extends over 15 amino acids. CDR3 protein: CASSLAPAANYGYTF. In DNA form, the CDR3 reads TGTGCCAGCAGTTTAGCCCCAGCAGCTAACTATGGCTACACCTTC.